This T cell receptor beta chain was recorded in a study of blood T cell repertoires in COVID-19. Study summary: Acute and convalescent COVID-19 specimens originated in the United States, Italy and Spain.

The study recruited people aged about 18 to 90 years across approximately 24 US areas. The germline CDR1 and CDR2 sequences are SNHLY and FYNNEI. This CDR3 has 14 residues. Trimming left V 0 bases short and J 8 bases short, with 8 bases between. Per the study methods: Estimated nucleated cell counts came from reference gene primer amplification. TCRdb's table, derived via immunoSEQ multiplex PCR, lists solely in-frame clones and lacks some. V, J and clone size are those of that table, while D and trimming were read from the DNA. The sample shows a few hundred thousand clones, 82% of them seen only once.

The chain joins TRBV2 to TRBJ1-6; D is undetermined. The sequencing sample was made of PBMCs or T cells enriched from blood (not recorded which). The source is an older woman who had recovered from COVID-19. In DNA, the CDR3 is TGTGCCAGCAGTGAAGCGCTTGGAGATTCACCCCTCCACTTT. This translates into CASSEALGDSPLHF.